This T cell receptor beta chain was captured in a study of T cells after yellow fever vaccination. CDR3 length: 13 residues. V lost 6 bases to trimming and J lost 10 bases, with 22 bases between them. Germline loops: CDR1 DFQATT, CDR2 SNEGSKA (reference sequence). Template switching with 5'RACE generated the TCR cDNA and added a universal primer site and UMIs. TCRdb itself ran the 5' RACE reads through MiXCR, one entry per CDR3 protein. The sample includes 300,000 to 400,000 distinct CDR3 sequences, about 6.2% of them seen just once. This clonotype occurred many times. Its antigen is unidentified. Study-level points and caveats: The appearance of a small share of clonotypes in both CD4 and CD8 compartments was observed.

The chain uses TRBV20-1 and TRBJ2-7; TRBD1 might be the D (6 bases). This TCR was sampled from a man in his thirties or forties who received the YFV17D yellow fever vaccine. The input for sequencing was PBMCs, taken 5 days after the yellow fever booster vaccination. The CDR3 nucleotides read TGCAGTGCCCGGGACGGACAAGCACAGGGTCAGTACTTC. This codes for CSARDGQAQGQYF.